This T cell receptor beta chain is drawn from a study of blood T cell repertoires in COVID-19. Germline values: CDR1 SGHTA, CDR2 FQGNSA. This CDR3 is 14 amino acids long. V was clipped by 1 base and J by 7 bases, with 13 bases between them. Assay used: immunoSEQ multiplex PCR; TCRdb lists only in-frame clones, some missing. Of about 99,000 clones in the sample, roughly 84% were seen once. This clone was seen a single time. Input material: peripheral blood. This clonotype was sampled from an older man with active or convalescent COVID-19. This rearrangement joins TRBV7-2 to TRBJ1-2; D unclear. The chain's CDR3 is CASSLESGYSGYTF. The CDR3 DNA reads TGTGCCAGCAGCTTAGAATCCGGTTATTCTGGCTACACCTTC.